The clone carrying this T cell receptor beta chain was detected ten times or more. Its target is unknown. This sample was taken from a study of identical twins. Study observations and caveats: Excess low generation probability was seen in twin-shared out-of-frame alpha sequences.

Germline V gene sequence: CDR1 MDHEN, CDR2 SYDVKM. Between the trimmed V and J ends, which lost 5 bases and 4 bases, there was a span of 10 bases. The CDR3 contains 13 residues. TCRdb independently ran MiXCR on the 5' RACE reads; one entry per CDR3 protein. The sample includes some 270,000 distinct CDR3 sequences, about 8.5% of them seen just once. The same data also went into a second study, on yellow fever vaccine responses in identical twins.

This sequence was found in a woman aged 18 to 35 in good health. The chain recombines TRBV28 with TRBJ2-3; tentative D call: TRBD2 (6 bases). The sequenced sample was CD8+ T cells sorted from blood. The chain's CDR3 is CASSRREADTQYF. The CDR3 DNA reads as TGTGCCAGCAGTCGGCGGGAAGCAGATACGCAGTATTTT. Drawing the rest from reference TRBV28 and TRBJ2-3, the complete variable domain is DVKVTQSSRYLVKRTGEKVFLECVQDMDHENMFWYRQDPGLGLRLIYFSYDVKMKEKGDIPEGYSVSREKKERFSLILESASTNQTSMYLCASSRREADTQYFGPGTRLTVL.